This T cell receptor beta chain appears in the sequencing data of a study of CD8+CD57+ T cells in acquired aplastic anemia. The wider study: DNA recovered from sorted CD4+ and CD8+ cells had a mean of approximately 3.5 ug. The study obtained approximately 11 million reads on average for CD4+ cells from healthy donors.

For CDR3 and TCR beta VDJ profiling, genomic DNA was the template used. One entry per CDR3 protein, called by TCRdb with MiXCR from the reads. The sample has a few hundred thousand distinct CDR3 sequences, 30% to 40% seen once. V was pared by 0 bases and J by 7 bases, with 9 bases between. The CDR3 is 13 amino acids. CDR1 and CDR2 (germline): SNHLY, FYNNEI. This clonotype was picked up many times. Sequencing was carried out using sorted CD4+, CD8+, or CD8+CD57+ T cells (not recorded which) from PBMCs. This sequence was found in a human donor in good health, serving as a control. V usage is TRBV2 and J usage is TRBJ1-2; D not resolved. The CDR3 region has the DNA TGTGCCAGCAGTGAAGCAGGGTATGGTGGCTACACCTTC. Translating it yields CASSEAGYGGYTF.